A single T cell receptor (beta chain) is shown here with its context. Germline and junction disagree at one end, which may indicate a read error. The sample comes from a study of tumor and adjacent non-tumor tissue in lung cancer. No cell sorting was done before RNA was extracted from the tissue. This non-tumor lung sample came from over 3 cm beyond the tumor edge. Per germline, CDR1 SGHNT and CDR2 YYREEE (reference sequence). There are 15 residues in the CDR3. The library came from three nested PCR rounds adapted from ARM-PCR protocols. Each CDR3 protein is one row after TCRdb ran MiXCR on the multiplex PCR reads. Of some 100,000 distinct CDR3 sequences in the sample, 50% to 70% were seen once.

The specimen sequenced was distant non-tumor lung tissue. The clonotype comes from a man under 40 with non-small cell lung cancer. The chain is built from TRBV5-4 and TRBJ1-1; 9 bases are a match to TRBD1. DNA for the CDR3: TGTGCCAGCAGCCCCAGACAGGGGGATATGTCTGAAGCCTTCTTT. The encoded protein is CASSPRQGDMSEAFF.